This T cell receptor beta chain was observed in a study of OX40 agonist ivuxolimab in advanced cancers. Study background: Treatment of patients was with ivuxolimab, an agonistic anti-OX40 (CD134) antibody. People who had prior anti-PD-1, anti-PD-L1 or anti-CTLA-4 therapy could take part, and roughly 44% had some. Study-wide results and caveats: On average, CD8+ T cells showed a greater number of expanded clones than CD4+. The 0.1-3.0 mg/kg partial responders had among the lowest clonal expansion.

Germline V lookup: CDR1 WNHNN, CDR2 SYGVQD (reference sequence). Trimming took 7 bases from V and 7 from J; bases not matched to a gene: 11. This CDR3 has 14 residues. Produced via immunoSEQ multiplex PCR; TCRdb's table is partial and in-frame only. The sample includes tens of thousands of clones, 80% to 90% of them seen just once. A remark on this clone: Its cognate antigen is unknown.

Sequencing was performed on CD4+ or CD8+ T cells sorted from blood, taken in a trial of the OX40 agonist ivuxolimab. This receptor was obtained from an adult with an advanced solid tumor such as melanoma, head and neck, liver or kidney cancer. The V call is TRBV10-1, the J call TRBJ2-7, with 9 bases fitting TRBD2. DNA for the CDR3: TGCGCCAGCATCGGGACTAGCTGTATCCAGGAGCAGTACTTC. This sequence encodes CASIGTSCIQEQYF.